The 21 T cell receptor beta chains reported below all come from one sample, sequenced in a study of T cells expressing NK-cell markers. TCRdb re-called the 5' RACE reads and catalogs CDR3 proteins one per entry, DNA excluded. Its clone listing holds roughly 350,000 distinct CDR3 sequences. Sequenced: blood T cells: a sorted CD56 or NKG2C T cell subset, CD4+ or CD8+ T cells, or bulk PBMC T cells (not recorded which). All receptors derive from a man between 18 and 69 years old in good health.

The chain combines TRBV7-9 with TRBJ2-5; the TCRdb call, TRBD2, lacks DNA for checking. The CDR3 length is 17 residues. Per germline, CDR1 SEHNR and CDR2 FQNEAQ (reference sequence). The CDR3 spells CASKGTSGGPSQETQYF.

The chain is built from TRBV11-2 and TRBJ2-5; checking the TCRdb D call of TRBD2 is not possible without DNA. Germline V gene data show CDR1 as SGHAT and CDR2 as FQNNGV. This CDR3 contains 16 residues. The CDR3 loop reads CASSFLAGSPQETQYF.

The CDR3 spells CASTRDRGTRQPQHF. V is TRBV28 and J is TRBJ1-5; TCRdb outputs TRBD1, but without DNA this stays unchecked. This CDR3 comprises 15 residues. Germline CDR1 reads MDHEN; CDR2 reads SYDVKM.

The rearrangement joins TRBV20-1 to TRBJ2-1. Germline assignment: CDR1 DFQATT and CDR2 SNEGSKA (reference sequence). This CDR3 has 14 residues. This CDR3 is CSARVQASYNEQFF.

This rearrangement joins TRBV4-2 to TRBJ2-3; TCRdb lists TRBD2, though no DNA is available to test this call. This CDR3 region has 16 residues. From germline, CDR1 is LGHNA and CDR2 YNFKEQ. This CDR3 is CASSHTTAVGTDTQYF.

The V and J genes are TRBV7-3 and TRBJ2-2. The length of the CDR3 is 17 residues. The germline V gene encodes CDR1 SGHTA and CDR2 FQGTGA. This CDR3 is CASSLTLARTNTGELFF.

This chain joins TRBV5-4 and TRBJ2-2; TCRdb indicates TRBD1, and absent DNA this call remains unverified. CDR1 and CDR2 (germline): SGHNT, YYREEE (reference sequence). The CDR3 is made up of 15 amino acids. CDR3 residues: CASSLPGINTGELFF.

The rearrangement joins TRBV6-1 to TRBJ2-2. The length of the CDR3 is 15 residues. Germline CDR1 MNHNS, CDR2 SASEGT. This CDR3 reads CASTPSYPNTGELFF.

J is TRBJ2-3 and V is TRBV7-9; TCRdb's assignment of TRBD1 cannot be checked, as there is no DNA. CDR1 SEHNR and CDR2 FQNEAQ come from the germline V gene (reference sequence). The CDR3 runs to 11 residues. CDR3 region: CASSSGQAQYF.

The chain couples TRBV3-1 to TRBJ1-1. The CDR3 sequence is 13 residues long. Germline-derived CDR1 and CDR2 are LGHDT and YNNKEL (reference sequence). The CDR3 loop reads CASIPTGNTEAFF.

This rearrangement joins TRBV15 to TRBJ1-4; TCRdb calls TRBD1, which cannot be checked without DNA. The germline V gene encodes CDR1 LNHNV and CDR2 YYDKDF (reference sequence). The CDR3 covers 17 residues. CDR3 sequence: CATSRDALGQPNEKLFF.

J is TRBJ1-5 and V is TRBV12-3 or TRBV12-4; TCRdb returns TRBD1, unconfirmable since there is no DNA. The CDR3 runs 13 residues. CDR3 sequence: CASRVSGSQPQHF.

This chain links TRBV7-6 with TRBJ2-3; the TCRdb call, TRBD2, lacks DNA for checking. Germline V gene sequence: CDR1 SGHVS, CDR2 FNYEAQ. The CDR3 has 15 residues. CDR3 sequence: CASSQDSGLPDTQYF.

The chain employs TRBV28 and TRBJ1-5; the D call of TRBD1 rests on TCRdb alone, since no DNA is present to check it. The CDR3 length is 13 residues. Germline V gene data show CDR1 as MDHEN and CDR2 as SYDVKM. The CDR3 reads CASRTGANQPQHF.

The chain has TRBV20-1 and TRBJ2-1; TCRdb's D call of TRBD1 is untestable without DNA. This CDR3 comprises 16 residues. CDR1 DFQATT and CDR2 SNEGSKA come from the germline V gene (reference sequence). CDR3 region: CSARVPLAGAYNEQFF.

This chain links TRBV29-1 with TRBJ2-3; absent DNA, TCRdb's TRBD1 call cannot be checked. CDR1 and CDR2 (germline): SQVTM, ANQGSEA. CDR3 length: 14 amino acids. CDR3 sequence reads: CSVEHPYRGDTQYF.

V is TRBV4-2 and J is TRBJ2-5; as DNA is missing, the TRBD2 call by TCRdb cannot be tested. Germline CDR1 and CDR2: LGHNA and YNFKEQ. The CDR3 length is 14 residues. The CDR3 sequence is CASSQDARGETQYF.

The chain is built from TRBV15 and TRBJ2-6; TCRdb's D call, TRBD1, is unchecked because there is no DNA. Germline loops: CDR1 LNHNV, CDR2 YYDKDF (reference sequence). The CDR3 covers 18 residues. CDR3 in amino acids: CATSRTGGYSSGANVLTF.

This chain links TRBV6-1 with TRBJ2-3; the TCRdb call, TRBD1, lacks DNA for checking. Germline V lookup: CDR1 MNHNS, CDR2 SASEGT. The CDR3 loop spans 15 amino acids. CDR3 loop: CASSEGGGGTKAQYF.

The J gene is TRBJ2-3, the V gene TRBV27. Germline V gives CDR1 MNHEY, CDR2 SMNVEV (reference sequence). The CDR3 has 15 residues. The CDR3 region is CASSFSTASTDTQYF.

The genes are TRBV6-4 and TRBJ2-7; TCRdb's D call, TRBD2, is unchecked because there is no DNA. The CDR3 is 15 residues long. Germline V lookup: CDR1 MRHNA, CDR2 SNTAGT. CDR3 loop: CATLGAAQTSYEQYF.